Following are 21 T cell receptor beta chains from one sample sequenced in a study of control samples from healthy donors and cancer patients. Only in-frame clones appear in the TCRdb table, and some are missing; sequencing was by immunoSEQ multiplex PCR. The sample includes about 92,000 clones, 82% of them seen just once. Material for sequencing was blood. These receptors were collected from a woman aged 60-75 years in good health.

CDR3 DNA sequence: TGTGCCAGCACCAAGGGACAGGGGAATTATGGCTACACCTTC. Amino acid sequence: CASTKGQGNYGYTF. The rearrangement uses TRBV9 and TRBJ1-2; TRBD1 aligns across 10 bases. Germline V gene data show CDR1 as SGDLS and CDR2 as YYNGEE. The CDR3 is 14 amino acids. Unmatched junction bases numbered 7, after V lost 6 bases and J lost 5 bases.

J is TRBJ2-3 and V is TRBV5-1, with 9 bases that match TRBD1. The CDR3 loop spans 16 amino acids. Germline V gene data show CDR1 as SGHRS and CDR2 as YFSETQ. J lost 1 base, V lost 5 bases, and 8 bases had no gene match. In DNA form, the CDR3 reads TGCGCCAGCAGGAAACCGTGGACAGGGGGCACAGATACGCAGTATTTT. It is translated as CASRKPWTGGTDTQYF.

This clone was observed a single time. The chain recombines TRBV2 with TRBJ1-5, with 9 nucleotides matching TRBD1. Per germline, CDR1 SNHLY and CDR2 FYNNEI. The J segment lost 4 bases and the V segment lost 6 bases, leaving 1 base of the junction unmatched. The length of the CDR3 is 13 residues. The CDR3 reads CASSGQGNQPQHF. The DNA of the CDR3 is TGTGCCAGCAGCGGACAGGGGAATCAGCCCCAGCATTTT.

The chain carries TRBV4-1 and TRBJ2-3; perhaps D is TRBD1 or TRBD2 (5 bases each). Trimming removed 5 bases at V and 5 bases at J, with 14 bases between. The V gene's germline CDR1 is MGHRA and CDR2 YSYEKL. This CDR3 spans 14 amino acids. The CDR3 loop reads CASSEILGVDTQYF. The CDR3 coding sequence is TGCGCCAGCAGCGAGATTCTGGGGGTAGATACGCAGTATTTT.

The chain employs TRBV7-2 and TRBJ2-5, with D possibly being TRBD1 (5 bases). Deletions cut 0 bases from V and 5 bases from J, with 10 bases between. CDR1 and CDR2 (germline): SGHTA, FQGNSA. CDR3 length: 14 amino acids. The DNA for the CDR3 is TGTGCCAGCAGCTTAGCGGGGCCGGTGGAGACCCAGTACTTC. Its protein is CASSLAGPVETQYF. Complete variable domain (other parts from reference TRBV7-2 and TRBJ2-5): GAGVSQSPSNKVTEKGKDVELRCDPISGHTALYWYRQSLGQGLEFLIYFQGNSAPDKSGLPSDRFSAERTGGSVSTLTIQRTQQEDSAVYLCASSLAGPVETQYFGPGTRLLVL.

This clone was found a few times. The J gene is TRBJ2-7, the V gene TRBV19; 9 nucleotides line up with TRBD1. The V gene end was trimmed by 4 bases and the J gene end by 3 bases; junction bases not matched to a gene: 7. CDR1 is LNHDA and CDR2 is SQIVND in the germline V gene (reference sequence). CDR3 length: 15 residues. In DNA form, the CDR3 reads TGTGCCAGTAGTAACTTCCCGGGACAGGGCTACGAGCAGTACTTC. Its translation is CASSNFPGQGYEQYF.

V and J are TRBV28 and TRBJ1-2, with no clear D. There are 13 residues in the CDR3. In germline, CDR1 is MDHEN, CDR2 SYDVKM. The V end was cut by 5 bases, the J end by 8 bases, with 15 bases between. The CDR3 DNA sequence: TGTGCCAGCAGTCCAACCCCTTTGCAAGGCTACACCTTC. Residues: CASSPTPLQGYTF.

This rearrangement joins TRBV3-1 (or the pseudogene TRBV3-2) to TRBJ2-5, with TRBD1 matching over 8 bases. Germline CDR1 LGHDT, CDR2 YNNKEL (reference sequence). The CDR3 is 15 amino acids. With V trimmed by 3 bases and J by 5 bases, 8 bases remained unmatched. CDR3 sequence: CASSHSRGRGETQYF. CDR3 nucleotides: TGTGCCAGCAGCCACTCCAGGGGGCGAGGGGAGACCCAGTACTTC.

Note on this clone: The junction shows a germline mismatch at one end, possibly a read error. This chain's CDR3 is CASSFMLRGEQFF. CDR3 DNA: TGTGCTAGCAGCTTCATGTTACGCGGGGAGCAGTTCTTC. The chain uses TRBV7-7 and TRBJ2-1; the D gene is possibly TRBD2 (5 bases). Germline V gives CDR1 SSHAT, CDR2 FNYEAQ (reference sequence). The CDR3 spans 13 residues. Full variable domain (remainder filled in from reference TRBV7-7 and TRBJ2-1): GAGVSQSPRYKVTKRGQDVTLRCDPISSHATLYWYQQALGQGPEFLTYFNYEAQPDKSGLPSDRFSAERPEGSISTLTIQRTEQRDSAMYRCASSFMLRGEQFFGPGTRLTVL.

The V call is TRBV5-1, the J call TRBJ1-5; the match to TRBD1 covers 11 bases. Germline lookup yields CDR1 SGHRS and CDR2 YFSETQ. The CDR3 has 15 amino acids. V lost 3 bases and J lost 3; bases outside the gene matches: 2. The CDR3 here is CASSWTGGDNQPQHF. DNA for the CDR3: TGCGCCAGCAGCTGGACAGGGGGCGACAATCAGCCCCAGCATTTT.

The gene calls are TRBV4-3 and TRBJ1-2; possible D gene TRBD1, 5 bases. The germline CDR1 and CDR2 sequences are LGHNA and YSLEER. The CDR3 sequence is 14 residues long. Trimming left V 0 bases short and J 5 bases short, with 10 bases between. The CDR3 nucleotides are TGCGCCAGCAGCCAAGAGCGGAGACAGTATGGCTACACCTTC. Residues: CASSQERRQYGYTF.

The CDR3 DNA reads TGTGCCAGCAGTGAATTTCCCTCAGGGAGCTCCTACGAGCAGTACTTC. Residues: CASSEFPSGSSYEQYF. The rearrangement links TRBV6-1 to TRBJ2-7; D tentatively reads TRBD1 or TRBD2 (5 bases each). Germline CDR1 and CDR2: MNHNS and SASEGT. V was pared by 2 bases and J by 0 bases, with 14 bases between. This CDR3 has 16 residues.

As concerns this clone: One end of the junction is discordant with germline, which a read error may explain. The rearrangement uses TRBV5-1 and TRBJ2-7; TRBD2 aligns across 8 bases. In germline, CDR1 is SGHRS, CDR2 YFSETQ. The CDR3 is 15 amino acids. The CDR3 loop reads CASSFQLADSCEQYF. The CDR3, as DNA: TGCGCCAGCAGCTTTCAACTAGCGGACTCCTGCGAGCAGTACTTC.

The sample holds a few counts of this clone. The chain uses TRBV11-2 and TRBJ1-2; no firm D call. The V end lost 0 bases, the J end lost 6 bases, and 8 bases lay between the germline ends. The CDR3 runs 13 residues. Germline V CDR1 and CDR2: SGHAT, FQNNGV. CDR3 nucleotide sequence: TGTGCCAGCAGCTTAGATCCAAGGGATGGCTACACCTTC. Protein sequence: CASSLDPRDGYTF.

V is TRBV11-2 and J is TRBJ2-1, with D unclear. V dropped 6 bases and J dropped 0 bases, with 9 bases sitting between them. Germline V gene sequence: CDR1 SGHAT, CDR2 FQNNGV. This CDR3 is 14 amino acids long. This CDR3 reads CASSITSSYNEQFF. The CDR3 coding sequence is TGTGCCAGCAGTATCACAAGCTCCTACAATGAGCAGTTCTTC.

This clone was recorded only once. The rearrangement joins TRBV7-6 to TRBJ2-5, with 8 nucleotides matching TRBD2. The CDR3 length is 15 residues. Germline V gives CDR1 SGHVS, CDR2 FNYEAQ. V dropped 4 bases and J dropped 4; count of bases not matched to a gene: 8. The CDR3 region is CASSSSGPLLETQYF. Here the CDR3 DNA reads TGTGCCAGCAGCTCTAGCGGGCCCCTCCTAGAGACCCAGTACTTC.

The rearrangement uses TRBV4-3 and TRBJ1-1; unclear D gene. V shed 0 bases and J shed 1 base, with 12 bases lying between them. Germline CDR1 and CDR2: LGHNA and YSLEER. The CDR3 spans 16 residues. CDR3 in DNA: TGCGCCAGCAGCCAAGATCGGGCAGTACCGAACACTGAAGCTTTCTTT. Translating gives CASSQDRAVPNTEAFF.

The rearrangement joins TRBV4-1 to TRBJ1-4, with D unresolved. The CDR3 is made up of 15 amino acids. V lost 2 bases and J 4 bases, leaving 11 bases between the germline ends. Germline CDR1 reads MGHRA; CDR2 reads YSYEKL. The CDR3 region is CASSQTPQSNEKLFF. The CDR3 bases are TGCGCCAGCAGCCAAACACCACAGAGTAATGAAAAACTGTTTTTT.

The chain carries TRBV6-5 and TRBJ1-2, with a weak D call TRBD1 (5 bases). This CDR3 is built from 16 residues. Trimming pared 0 bases from V and 4 bases from J, leaving 15 bases between. Germline assignment: CDR1 MNHEY and CDR2 SVGAGI. CDR3 nucleotides: TGTGCCAGCAGTTACTCTGGTGGCAGGGCCGGCTATGGCTACACCTTC. It translates to CASSYSGGRAGYGYTF.

V and J are TRBV6-5 and TRBJ1-1; maybe TRBD1 (6 bases). In germline, CDR1 is MNHEY, CDR2 SVGAGI. Between the trimmed V and J ends, which lost 5 bases and 5 bases, there was a span of 15 bases. CDR3 length: 14 residues. The CDR3 is CASSRPGAQTEAFF. CDR3 nucleotides: TGTGCCAGCAGTCGTCCAGGGGCGCAGACTGAAGCTTTCTTT.

The genes are TRBV6-5 and TRBJ2-3; no definite D call. The CDR3 consists of 12 residues. Looked up from germline, CDR1 is MNHEY and CDR2 is SVGAGI. The ends were cut back, 7 bases at V and 7 bases at J, with 12 bases in the middle. In nucleotides, the CDR3 is TGTGCCAGCAAAATAGGAGAAAATACGCAGTATTTT. Translation: CASKIGENTQYF.